The entry below describes one T cell receptor beta chain. This sample was included in a study of OX40 agonist ivuxolimab in advanced cancers. Study-wide background: Ivuxolimab, an antibody that agonizes OX40 (CD134), was administered to the patients. At doses from 0.01 to 10 mg/kg, patients were given intravenous ivuxolimab every 2 weeks.

The V and J ends lost 4 bases and 9 bases, in that order; junction bases with no gene match: 5. Germline assignment: CDR1 SGDLS and CDR2 YYNGEE. This CDR3 is built from 13 residues. The table came from immunoSEQ multiplex PCR; TCRdb's copy has only in-frame clones and leaves some out. The repertoire holds more than 65,000 clones, roughly 84% seen once, with around 0.7% in the top ten. The V call is TRBV9, the J call TRBJ1-1, with 11 bases aligning to TRBD1. The receptor was derived from an adult with an advanced solid tumor such as melanoma, head and neck, liver or kidney cancer. The source material was CD4+ or CD8+ T cells sorted from blood, sampled in a trial of the OX40 agonist ivuxolimab. CDR3 nucleotides: TGTGCCAGCAGCCTGCAGGACAGGGGGCAAGCTTTCTTT. Translating it yields CASSLQDRGQAFF.